One sample yielded the 32 T cell receptor beta chains listed below, sequenced in a study of T-cell memory formation after mild COVID-19. TCRdb recomputed calls from the 5' RACE reads with MiXCR, one row per CDR3 protein. The sample carries about 210,000 distinct CDR3 sequences, about 11% recorded once. Material: PBMCs or a T cell subset sorted from them (not recorded which). The source of these receptors is a man aged 18-30 years who had mild COVID-19 (a few samples of this study predate the infection). Cell type and time point are not known.

This clonotype was seen a handful of times. Here the CDR3 DNA reads TGCGCCAGCAGCTTGGCCCCGTCTGGCGGGGGGATAGATACGCAGTATTTT. Protein sequence: CASSLAPSGGGIDTQYF. The rearrangement uses TRBV5-1 and TRBJ2-3; 8 bases are shared with TRBD2. V trimming: 0 bases; J trimming: 5 bases; junction bases outside the gene matches: 11. The germline V gene encodes CDR1 SGHRS and CDR2 YFSETQ. The CDR3 spans 17 residues. The whole variable domain, remainder taken from reference TRBV5-1 and TRBJ2-3, is KAGVTQTPRYLIKTRGQQVTLSCSPISGHRSVSWYQQTPGQGLQFLFEYFSETQRNKGNFPGRFSGRQFSNSRSEMNVSTLELGDSALYLCASSLAPSGGGIDTQYFGPGTRLTVL.

This clonotype was observed a few times. V and J are TRBV11-2 and TRBJ2-3; D might be TRBD1 (6 bases). Germline V CDR1 and CDR2: SGHAT, FQNNGV. The CDR3 totals 14 residues. Trimming pared 4 bases from V and 3 bases from J, leaving 11 bases between. The CDR3 protein is CASSSVTGTDTQYF. CDR3 nucleotide sequence: TGTGCCAGCAGCTCAGTTACAGGGACAGATACGCAGTATTTT.

V gene TRBV19 combines with J gene TRBJ2-3, with D perhaps being TRBD1 or TRBD2 (5 bases each). Germline CDR1 reads LNHDA; CDR2 reads SQIVND (reference sequence). The CDR3 has 13 residues. Trimming removed 7 bases at V and 2 bases at J, with 10 bases between. CDR3: CASTTAVTDTQYF. For the CDR3, the DNA is TGTGCCAGTACGACAGCGGTCACAGATACGCAGTATTTT. The full variable domain, in which reference TRBV19 and TRBJ2-3 provide the parts outside the CDR3, is DGGITQSPKYLFRKEGQNVTLSCEQNLNHDAMYWYRQDPGQGLRLIYYSQIVNDFQKGDIAEGYSVSREKKESFPLTVTSAQKNPTAFYLCASTTAVTDTQYFGPGTRLTVL.

This clonotype was found a few times. The chain recombines TRBV12-3 or TRBV12-4 with TRBJ2-2; perhaps D is TRBD1 or TRBD2 (7 bases each). This CDR3 contains 16 residues. V was trimmed by 4 bases and J by 1 base, leaving 13 bases between them. Here the CDR3 reads CASSSQGGKNTGELFF. CDR3 DNA: TGTGCCAGCAGTTCCCAGGGGGGGAAGAACACCGGGGAGCTGTTTTTT.

The V gene is TRBV12-3 or TRBV12-4, the J gene TRBJ1-6; no definite D call. The CDR3 loop spans 13 amino acids. V lost 6 bases, J lost 8 bases, and 11 bases lay in between. This CDR3 is CASSPQRDSPLHF. CDR3 coding DNA: TGTGCCAGCAGCCCCCAAAGGGATTCACCCCTCCACTTT.

This sequence joins TRBV4-3 and TRBJ1-5, with D uncertain. Germline loops: CDR1 LGHNA, CDR2 YSLEER. This CDR3 comprises 14 residues. Between the trimmed V and J ends, which lost 0 bases and 6 bases, there was a span of 9 bases. This CDR3 is CASSQDEGFQPQHF. The CDR3 DNA sequence: TGCGCCAGCAGCCAAGATGAAGGGTTTCAGCCCCAGCATTTT.

V is TRBV11-2 and J is TRBJ1-2; D is unresolved. Trimming removed 4 bases at V and 7 bases at J, with 19 bases between. This CDR3 region has 15 residues. CDR1 and CDR2 from the germline V gene are SGHAT and FQNNGV. The CDR3 sequence is CASSSLFRDFLGYTF. In DNA, the CDR3 is TGTGCCAGCAGCTCCCTGTTTCGGGATTTTCTTGGCTACACCTTC. Drawing the rest from reference TRBV11-2 and TRBJ1-2, the complete variable domain is EAGVAQSPRYKIIEKRQSVAFWCNPISGHATLYWYQQILGQGPKLLIQFQNNGVVDDSQLPKDRFSAERLKGVDSTLKIQPAKLEDSAVYLCASSSLFRDFLGYTFGSGTRLTVV.

This clonotype was seen a handful of times. This rearrangement joins TRBV7-9 to TRBJ1-1; 9 bases match TRBD1. Germline lookup yields CDR1 SEHNR and CDR2 FQNEAQ (reference sequence). CDR3 length equals 14 residues. Trimming removed 6 bases from V and 4 bases from J; junction bases left unmatched: 6. The CDR3: CASRRDRAGTEAFF. As DNA, the CDR3 is TGTGCCAGCAGACGGGACAGGGCTGGCACTGAAGCTTTCTTT.

This clonotype has a handful of counts. The rearrangement links TRBV10-3 to TRBJ1-1; 9 bases match TRBD1. The germline gives CDR1 ENHRY, CDR2 SYGVKD. This CDR3 has 14 amino acids. Trimming at V came to 6 bases and at J to 11 bases, leaving 13 bases not matched to a gene. CDR3 protein: CAIRWTGERSGAFF. In DNA, the CDR3 is TGTGCCATCAGATGGACAGGGGAAAGGAGTGGGGCTTTCTTT.

The V call is TRBV5-1, the J call TRBJ2-5, with D possibly called TRBD1 or TRBD2 (5 bases each). Germline V gene sequence: CDR1 SGHRS, CDR2 YFSETQ. V lost 4 bases and J 1 base, leaving 8 bases between the germline ends. This CDR3 has 13 amino acids. The CDR3 DNA reads as TGCGCCAGCAGCGGGGACGGCCAAGAGACCCAGTACTTC. This gives the protein CASSGDGQETQYF. The whole variable domain, remainder taken from reference TRBV5-1 and TRBJ2-5, is KAGVTQTPRYLIKTRGQQVTLSCSPISGHRSVSWYQQTPGQGLQFLFEYFSETQRNKGNFPGRFSGRQFSNSRSEMNVSTLELGDSALYLCASSGDGQETQYFGPGTRLLVL.

Only a few counts were recorded for this clonotype. The chain links TRBV20-1 to TRBJ2-1; 8 nucleotides match TRBD2. The germline V gene has CDR1 DFQATT and CDR2 SNEGSKA (reference sequence). This CDR3 is 12 amino acids long. Trimming cost V 4 bases and J 9 bases; bases outside gene matches: 5. The CDR3 is CSATGGAFEQFF. The CDR3 bases are TGCAGTGCTACCGGGGGGGCGTTTGAGCAGTTCTTC.

This sequence joins TRBV5-4 and TRBJ2-5; no clear D gene. Germline CDR1 SGHNT, CDR2 YYREEE (reference sequence). Trimming cost V 7 bases and J 5 bases, with 12 bases left between them. The CDR3 spans 12 residues. The CDR3 DNA reads TGTGCCAGCCGAGGAGAGGCGGAGACCCAGTACTTC. Encoded protein: CASRGEAETQYF.

The chain has TRBV6-2 or TRBV6-3 and TRBJ2-7; D may correspond to TRBD1 or TRBD2 (6 bases each). This CDR3 has 13 residues. Germline CDR1 and CDR2: MNHEY and SVGEGT. The germline V and J ends were trimmed by 10 bases and 2 bases, with 15 bases remaining between them. The CDR3 DNA reads TGTGCCACCAAGGAGGGGGATACCTACGAGCAGTACGTC. Amino acids: CATKEGDTYEQYV.

This clonotype was picked up a small number of times. It is unclear where the CDR3 begins or ends on the DNA, so no DNA is shown, and the CDR3 is as TCRdb lists it. The gene calls are TRBV23-1 and TRBJ2-2; the DNA was not compared with TRBD1, the D call given in the table. TRBV23-1 belongs to the ORF category, with a function that is uncertain. Ends included, the CDR3 has 17 residues. The chain's CDR3 is CASSRDGGARTPGSCFF.

This clonotype occurred a few times. This chain joins TRBV20-1 and TRBJ2-2; 8 positions agree with TRBD2. Germline loops: CDR1 DFQATT, CDR2 SNEGSKA (reference sequence). CDR3 size: 13 residues. The junction had 5 bases not matched to a gene; V was cut back by 5 bases and J by 6 bases. The CDR3 nucleotides are TGCAGTGCTCGGACTAGCCTGGCCGGGGAGCTGTTTTTT. It specifies CSARTSLAGELFF.

This clonotype was seen more than once but under ten times. The chain recombines TRBV6-2 or TRBV6-3 with TRBJ2-5, with D perhaps TRBD1 (6 bases). Germline CDR1 MNHEY, CDR2 SVGEGT. The ends were cut back, 5 bases at V and 4 bases at J, with 8 bases in the middle. This CDR3 region has 12 residues. This chain's CDR3 is CASSQGGETQYF. The DNA for the CDR3 is TGTGCCAGCAGTCAAGGGGGAGAGACCCAGTACTTC.

The chain couples TRBV27 to TRBJ2-7; D is unclear. V shed 3 bases and J shed 6 bases, with 15 bases lying between them. The CDR3 loop spans 14 amino acids. Per the germline V gene, CDR1 is MNHEY and CDR2 is SMNVEV (reference sequence). CDR3 residues: CASSFLGALGEQYF. CDR3 bases: TGTGCCAGCAGTTTTCTGGGCGCCTTGGGCGAGCAGTACTTC.

There are a few counts of this clonotype. The gene calls are TRBV11-2 and TRBJ1-1; 9 positions agree with TRBD1. Germline V lookup: CDR1 SGHAT, CDR2 FQNNGV. The CDR3 length is 16 residues. Trimming removed 4 bases from V and 4 bases from J; junction bases left unmatched: 10. Written as DNA, the CDR3 is TGTGCCAGCAGCTCATGGACAGGGGTGATAAGCACTGAAGCTTTCTTT. Protein sequence: CASSSWTGVISTEAFF. Combining the CDR3 with reference TRBV11-2 and TRBJ1-1 gives the whole variable domain EAGVAQSPRYKIIEKRQSVAFWCNPISGHATLYWYQQILGQGPKLLIQFQNNGVVDDSQLPKDRFSAERLKGVDSTLKIQPAKLEDSAVYLCASSSWTGVISTEAFFGQGTRLTVV.

The V and J genes are TRBV5-1 and TRBJ2-7; 8 bases are a match to TRBD2. V was clipped by 7 bases and J by 5 bases; unmatched bases: 8. CDR3 length: 13 amino acids. Germline CDR1 reads SGHRS; CDR2 reads YFSETQ. The CDR3 protein is CASGGTSVDEQYF. The CDR3 DNA is TGCGCCAGCGGCGGGACTAGTGTAGACGAGCAGTACTTC. The variable domain in full, with the rest retrieved from reference TRBV5-1 and TRBJ2-7, is KAGVTQTPRYLIKTRGQQVTLSCSPISGHRSVSWYQQTPGQGLQFLFEYFSETQRNKGNFPGRFSGRQFSNSRSEMNVSTLELGDSALYLCASGGTSVDEQYFGPGTRLTVT.

This chain links TRBV27 with TRBJ2-7; TRBD2 might be the D (6 bases). The CDR3 has 13 residues. Trimming shortened V by 2 bases and J by 6 bases, and 11 bases separated the two germline ends. CDR1 is MNHEY and CDR2 is SMNVEV in the germline V gene (reference sequence). The CDR3 nucleotides read TGTGCCAGCAGTTTAAGGAACGGGGGCGAGCAGTACGTC. Protein: CASSLRNGGEQYV.

This chain links TRBV18 with TRBJ2-5, with no clear D. The length of the CDR3 is 12 residues. V was pared by 6 bases and J by 5 bases, with 10 bases between. Germline V gene lookup returns CDR1 KGHSH and CDR2 LQKENI. The CDR3 DNA sequence: TGTGCCAGCTCGCAAGATGGGGAGACCCAGTACTTC. Translation: CASSQDGETQYF. The full variable domain, with the rest looked up from reference TRBV18 and TRBJ2-5, is NAGVMQNPRHLVRRRGQEARLRCSPMKGHSHVYWYRQLPEEGLKFMVYLQKENIIDESGMPKERFSAEFPKEGPSILRIQQVVRGDSAAYFCASSQDGETQYFGPGTRLLVL.

The sample holds a few counts of this clonotype. The gene calls are TRBV18 and TRBJ2-7; weak D call: TRBD2 (6 bases). This CDR3 contains 15 residues. Germline loops: CDR1 KGHSH, CDR2 LQKENI. V lost 0 bases, J lost 5 bases, and 14 bases lay in between. The CDR3 DNA follows: TGTGCCAGCTCACCACCGGGGTTTAGCGGACACGAGCAGTACTTC. Encoded protein: CASSPPGFSGHEQYF.

The J gene is TRBJ2-5, the V gene TRBV5-1; the D is unclear. This CDR3 is built from 13 residues. Trimming cost V 4 bases and J 1 base, with 8 bases left between them. Per the germline V gene, CDR1 is SGHRS and CDR2 is YFSETQ. The CDR3 reads CASSLQFQETQYF. The CDR3 DNA follows: TGCGCCAGCAGCCTACAGTTCCAAGAGACCCAGTACTTC.

This clonotype was recorded a few times. This CDR3 is CASSRTSRRDTQYF. For the CDR3, the DNA is TGTGCCAGCAGCCGGACCAGTCGGAGGGATACGCAGTATTTT. The chain links TRBV7-3 to TRBJ2-3, with D perhaps matching TRBD2 (5 bases). Germline V gene sequence: CDR1 SGHTA, CDR2 FQGTGA. The CDR3 runs to 14 residues. Trimming cost V 5 bases and J 6 bases, with 15 bases left between them.

The chain uses TRBV19 and TRBJ2-2; possibly TRBD2 for D (5 bases). There are 13 residues in the CDR3. Per the germline V gene, CDR1 is LNHDA and CDR2 is SQIVND (reference sequence). The V gene lost 1 base and the J gene lost 7 bases, with 7 bases spanning the gap. This CDR3 is CASSIGADGELFF. For the CDR3, the DNA is TGTGCCAGTAGTATAGGAGCGGACGGGGAGCTGTTTTTT.

The V gene is TRBV7-9, the J gene TRBJ1-6; no clear D gene. This CDR3 is 13 amino acids long. V lost 8 bases to trimming and J lost 3 bases, with 8 bases between them. Germline assignment: CDR1 SEHNR and CDR2 FQNEAQ (reference sequence). The CDR3 region has the DNA TGTGCCAGCTGTCCGGGCTATAATTCACCCCTCCACTTT. Translating it yields CASCPGYNSPLHF.

The rearrangement joins TRBV12-3 or TRBV12-4 to TRBJ2-2, with D perhaps TRBD1 or TRBD2 (6 bases each). V lost 10 bases to trimming and J lost 0 bases, with 12 bases between them. CDR3 size: 14 residues. CDR3 nucleotide sequence: TGTGCCACCGATCGGGGGCCGAACACCGGGGAGCTGTTTTTT. Residues: CATDRGPNTGELFF.

This clonotype occurred a few times. The CDR3 DNA follows: TGCGCCAGCAGCCAGCCCCGACAGGGAGACACAGATACGCAGTATTTT. Protein product: CASSQPRQGDTDTQYF. The rearrangement joins TRBV4-1 to TRBJ2-3, with 7 bases aligning to TRBD1. CDR3 length equals 16 residues. Germline loops: CDR1 MGHRA, CDR2 YSYEKL. J gave up 2 bases and V 3 bases, and 8 bases lay outside the gene matches.

This clonotype was seen at least ten times. This chain links TRBV5-5 with TRBJ2-6, with a possible D match to TRBD1 (6 bases). Germline CDR1 and CDR2: SGHKS and YYEKEE (reference sequence). V dropped 5 bases and J dropped 0 bases, with 15 bases sitting between them. The CDR3 consists of 17 residues. This chain's CDR3 is CASRAGTKHSGANVLTF. CDR3 nucleotide sequence: TGTGCCAGCAGGGCCGGGACAAAACACTCTGGGGCCAACGTCCTGACTTTC.

This clonotype was observed at least ten times. The chain recombines TRBV7-9 with TRBJ2-7; D is possibly TRBD1 or TRBD2 (6 bases each). CDR1 is SEHNR, CDR2 FQNEAQ, per germline (reference sequence). Trimming took off 1 base at V and 2 bases at J, with 9 bases between the two ends. This CDR3 has 14 residues. The CDR3 sequence is CASSLGGAAYEQYF. The DNA of the CDR3 is TGTGCCAGCAGCTTAGGGGGGGCCGCCTACGAGCAGTACTTC.

In the case of this clonotype: A read error may produce the germline difference seen at one junction end. The CDR3 here is CAISLVTGASTDTQYF. The CDR3 nucleotides read TGTGCCATCAGCTTAGTTACGGGGGCCAGCACAGATACGCAGTATTTT. This chain connects TRBV7-9 to TRBJ2-3; TRBD1 or TRBD2 may be the D gene (6 bases each). The CDR3 loop spans 16 amino acids. Germline-derived CDR1 and CDR2 are SEHNR and FQNEAQ (reference sequence). The variable domain in full, with the rest retrieved from reference TRBV7-9 and TRBJ2-3, is DTGVSQNPRHKITKRGQNVTFRCDPISEHNRLYWYRQTLGQGPEFLTYFQNEAQLEKSRLLSDRFSAERPKGSFSTLEIQRTEQGDSAMYLCAISLVTGASTDTQYFGPGTRLTVL.

This chain connects TRBV5-1 to TRBJ2-2, with 7 bases identical to TRBD1. The V gene's germline CDR1 is SGHRS and CDR2 YFSETQ. CDR3 length: 14 amino acids. V lost 2 bases to trimming and J lost 6 bases; unmatched junction nucleotides: 4. For the CDR3, the DNA is TGCGCCAGCAGCTTTTTTCAGGGGGCCGGGGAGCTGTTTTTT. Translation gives CASSFFQGAGELFF.